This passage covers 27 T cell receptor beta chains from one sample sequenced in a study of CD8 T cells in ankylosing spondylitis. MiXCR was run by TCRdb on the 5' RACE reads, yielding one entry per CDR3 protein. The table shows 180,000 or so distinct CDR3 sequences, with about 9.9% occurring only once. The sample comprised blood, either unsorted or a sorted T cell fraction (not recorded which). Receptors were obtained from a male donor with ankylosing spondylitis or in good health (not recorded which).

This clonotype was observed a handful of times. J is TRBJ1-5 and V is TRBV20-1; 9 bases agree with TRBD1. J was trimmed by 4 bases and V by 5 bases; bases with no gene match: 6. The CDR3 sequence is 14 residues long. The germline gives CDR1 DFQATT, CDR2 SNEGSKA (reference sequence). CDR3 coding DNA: TGCAGTGCTTCCTCCGGGACAGGGAATCAGCCCCAGCATTTT. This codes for CSASSGTGNQPQHF.

CDR3 DNA sequence: TGTGCCAGCAGCTTGACAGGGGGCAGGACCGGGGAGCTGTTTTTT. Protein: CASSLTGGRTGELFF. The chain links TRBV7-2 to TRBJ2-2, with 10 bases that match TRBD1. The V gene's germline CDR1 is SGHTA and CDR2 FQGNSA. This CDR3 is 15 amino acids long. Unmatched junction bases numbered 3, after V lost 3 bases and J lost 5 bases. The variable domain in full, completed from reference TRBV7-2 and TRBJ2-2, reads GAGVSQSPSNKVTEKGKDVELRCDPISGHTALYWYRQSLGQGLEFLIYFQGNSAPDKSGLPSDRFSAERTGGSVSTLTIQRTQQEDSAVYLCASSLTGGRTGELFFGEGSRLTVL.

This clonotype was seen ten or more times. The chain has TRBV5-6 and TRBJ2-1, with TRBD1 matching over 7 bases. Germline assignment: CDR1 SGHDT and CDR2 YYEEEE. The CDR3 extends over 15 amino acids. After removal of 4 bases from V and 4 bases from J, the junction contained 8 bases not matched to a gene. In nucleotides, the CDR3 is TGTGCCAGCAGCCCGGGGACAGAGCCTTACAATGAGCAGTTCTTC. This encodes CASSPGTEPYNEQFF.

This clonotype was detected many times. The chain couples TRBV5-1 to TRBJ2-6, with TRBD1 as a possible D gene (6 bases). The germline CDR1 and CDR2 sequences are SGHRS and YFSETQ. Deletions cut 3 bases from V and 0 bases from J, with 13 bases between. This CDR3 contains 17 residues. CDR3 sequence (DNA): TGCGCCAGCAGCTCCCCGACAGGCAACTCTGGGGCCAACGTCCTGACTTTC. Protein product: CASSSPTGNSGANVLTF.

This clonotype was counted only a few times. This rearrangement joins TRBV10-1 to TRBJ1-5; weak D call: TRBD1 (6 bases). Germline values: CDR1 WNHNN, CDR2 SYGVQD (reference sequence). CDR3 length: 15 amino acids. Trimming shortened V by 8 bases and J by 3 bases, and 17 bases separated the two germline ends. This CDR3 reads CASPQRDNFNQPQHF. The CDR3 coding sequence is TGCGCCAGCCCCCAGAGGGACAACTTCAATCAGCCCCAGCATTTT.

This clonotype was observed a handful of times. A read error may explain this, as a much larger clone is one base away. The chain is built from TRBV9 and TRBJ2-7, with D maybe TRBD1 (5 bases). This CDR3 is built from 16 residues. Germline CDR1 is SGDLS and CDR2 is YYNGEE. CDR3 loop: CAISVGSRGIPYEQYF. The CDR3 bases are TGTGCCATCAGCGTAGGCTCAAGGGGTATCCCCTACGAGCAGTACTTC.

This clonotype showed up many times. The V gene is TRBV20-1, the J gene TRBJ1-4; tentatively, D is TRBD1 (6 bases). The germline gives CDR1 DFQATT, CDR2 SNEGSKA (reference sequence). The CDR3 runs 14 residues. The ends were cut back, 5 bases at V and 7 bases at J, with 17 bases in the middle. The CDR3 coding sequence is TGCAGTGCTGGAACCACAGGGTTAGGTGAAAAACTGTTTTTT. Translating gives CSAGTTGLGEKLFF.

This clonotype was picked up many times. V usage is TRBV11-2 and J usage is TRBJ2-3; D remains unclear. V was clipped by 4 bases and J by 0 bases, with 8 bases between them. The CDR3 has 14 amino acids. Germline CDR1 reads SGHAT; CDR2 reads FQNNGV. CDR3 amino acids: CASSSLGSTDTQYF. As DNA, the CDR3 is TGTGCCAGCAGCTCTTTAGGCAGCACAGATACGCAGTATTTT.

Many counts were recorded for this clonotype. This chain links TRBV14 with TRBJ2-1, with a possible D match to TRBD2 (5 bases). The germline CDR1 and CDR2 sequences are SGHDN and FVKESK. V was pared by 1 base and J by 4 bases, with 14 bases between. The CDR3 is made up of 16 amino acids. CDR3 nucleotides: TGTGCCAGCAGCCAAGTGGGAGACTTGAGTTACAATGAGCAGTTCTTC. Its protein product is CASSQVGDLSYNEQFF.

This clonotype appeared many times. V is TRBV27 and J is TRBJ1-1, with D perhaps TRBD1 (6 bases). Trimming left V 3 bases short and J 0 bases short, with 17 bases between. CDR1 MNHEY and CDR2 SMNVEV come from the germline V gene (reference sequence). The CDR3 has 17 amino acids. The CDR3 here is CASSFEGGPSMNTEAFF. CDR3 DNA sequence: TGTGCCAGCAGTTTCGAAGGGGGTCCGTCTATGAACACTGAAGCTTTCTTT.

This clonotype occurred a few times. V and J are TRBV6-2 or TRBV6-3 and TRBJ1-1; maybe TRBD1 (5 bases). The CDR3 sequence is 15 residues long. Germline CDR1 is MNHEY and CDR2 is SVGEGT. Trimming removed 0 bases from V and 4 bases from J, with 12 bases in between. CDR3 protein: CASSYSRVRGTEAFF. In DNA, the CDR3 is TGTGCCAGCAGTTACTCCAGGGTGCGCGGCACTGAAGCTTTCTTT.

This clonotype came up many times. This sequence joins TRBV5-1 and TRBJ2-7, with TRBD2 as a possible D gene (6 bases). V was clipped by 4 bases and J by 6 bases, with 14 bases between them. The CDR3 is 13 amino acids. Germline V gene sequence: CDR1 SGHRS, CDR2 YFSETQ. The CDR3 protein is CASSETSPPEQYF. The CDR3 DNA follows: TGCGCCAGCAGCGAGACTAGTCCGCCCGAGCAGTACTTC.

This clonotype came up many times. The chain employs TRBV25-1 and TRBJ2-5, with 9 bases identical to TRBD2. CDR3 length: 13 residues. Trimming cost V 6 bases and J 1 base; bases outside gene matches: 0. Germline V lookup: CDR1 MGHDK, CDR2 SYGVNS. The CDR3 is CASRTSGQETQYF. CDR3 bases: TGTGCCAGCAGGACTAGCGGCCAAGAGACCCAGTACTTC.

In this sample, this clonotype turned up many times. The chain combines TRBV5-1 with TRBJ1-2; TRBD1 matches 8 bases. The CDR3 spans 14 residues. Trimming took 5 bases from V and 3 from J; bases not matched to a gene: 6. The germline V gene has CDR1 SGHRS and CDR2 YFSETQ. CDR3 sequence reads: CASRLTGADYGYTF. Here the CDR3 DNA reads TGCGCCAGCAGGTTGACAGGGGCTGACTATGGCTACACCTTC.

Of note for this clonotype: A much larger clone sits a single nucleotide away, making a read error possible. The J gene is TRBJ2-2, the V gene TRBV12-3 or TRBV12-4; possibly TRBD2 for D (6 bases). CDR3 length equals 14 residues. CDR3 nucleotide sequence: TGTGCCAGCAGTCTCGGAGGGGCGGCCGGGGAGCCGTTTTTT. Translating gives CASSLGGAAGEPFF.

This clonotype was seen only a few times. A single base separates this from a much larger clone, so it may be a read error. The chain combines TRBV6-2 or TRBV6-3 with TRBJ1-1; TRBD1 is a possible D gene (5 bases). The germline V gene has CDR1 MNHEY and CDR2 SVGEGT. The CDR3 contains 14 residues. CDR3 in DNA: TGTGTCAGCAGGGAGGGGCAGCTGAACACTGAAGCTTTCTTT. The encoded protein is CVSREGQLNTEAFF.

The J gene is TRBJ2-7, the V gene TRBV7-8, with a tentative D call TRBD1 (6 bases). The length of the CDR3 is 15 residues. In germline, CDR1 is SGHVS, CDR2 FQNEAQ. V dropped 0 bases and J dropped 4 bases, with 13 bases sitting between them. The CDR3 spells CASSLAPGQPYEQYF. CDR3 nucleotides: TGTGCCAGCAGCTTAGCGCCGGGACAACCTTACGAGCAGTACTTC.

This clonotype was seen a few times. Here the CDR3 DNA reads TGTGCCAGCAGTGACAGTAGCGCCGGGGAGCTGTTTTTT. Translation gives CASSDSSAGELFF. V gene TRBV6-1 combines with J gene TRBJ2-2; D is possibly TRBD2 (5 bases). CDR1 is MNHNS, CDR2 SASEGT, per germline. The CDR3 is made up of 13 amino acids. V dropped 3 bases and J dropped 6 bases, with 8 bases sitting between them.

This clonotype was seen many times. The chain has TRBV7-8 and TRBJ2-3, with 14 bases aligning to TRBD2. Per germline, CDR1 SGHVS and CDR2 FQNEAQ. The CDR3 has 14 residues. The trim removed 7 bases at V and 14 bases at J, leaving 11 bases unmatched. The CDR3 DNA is TGTGCCAGCACGGGACTAGCGGGAGCCTCACGCCGGTATTTT. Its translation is CASTGLAGASRRYF.

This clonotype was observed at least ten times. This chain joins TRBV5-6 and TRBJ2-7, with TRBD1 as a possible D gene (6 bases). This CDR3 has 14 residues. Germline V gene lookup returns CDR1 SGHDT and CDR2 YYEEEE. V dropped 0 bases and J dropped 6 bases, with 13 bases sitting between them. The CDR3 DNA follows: TGTGCCAGCAGCTTGGGGCAGGGGATGGGCGAGCAGTACTTC. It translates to CASSLGQGMGEQYF. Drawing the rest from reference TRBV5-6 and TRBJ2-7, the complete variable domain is DAGVTQSPTHLIKTRGQQVTLRCSPKSGHDTVSWYQQALGQGPQFIFQYYEEEERQRGNFPDRFSGHQFPNYSSELNVNALLLGDSALYLCASSLGQGMGEQYFGPGTRLTVT.

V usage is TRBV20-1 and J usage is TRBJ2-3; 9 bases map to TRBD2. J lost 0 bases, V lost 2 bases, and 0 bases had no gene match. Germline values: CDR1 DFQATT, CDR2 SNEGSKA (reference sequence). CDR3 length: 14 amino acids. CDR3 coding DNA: TGCAGTGCTAGACTAGCGGGGAGCACAGATACGCAGTATTTT. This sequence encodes CSARLAGSTDTQYF.

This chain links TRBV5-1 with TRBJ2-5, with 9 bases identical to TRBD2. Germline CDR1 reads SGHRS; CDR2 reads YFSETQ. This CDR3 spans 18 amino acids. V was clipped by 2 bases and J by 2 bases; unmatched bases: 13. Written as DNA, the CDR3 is TGCGCCAGCAGCTTTGGGAGATCGAGCGGGGGGCTTCAAGAGACCCAGTACTTC. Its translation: CASSFGRSSGGLQETQYF.

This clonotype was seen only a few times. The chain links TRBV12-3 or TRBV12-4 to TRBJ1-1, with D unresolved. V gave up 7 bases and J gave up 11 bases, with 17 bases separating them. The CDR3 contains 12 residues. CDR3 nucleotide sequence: TGTGCCAGCACTCGGGTCAGCGAATGGGCTTTCTTT. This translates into CASTRVSEWAFF.

CDR3 DNA sequence: TGTGCTAGTGGTGCCGCGGGTCCTAGCGGTCCCAGAACCCAGTACTTC. Its protein product is CASGAAGPSGPRTQYF. The gene calls are TRBV12-5 and TRBJ2-5; TRBD2 agrees at 7 bases. This CDR3 has 16 amino acids. V trimming: 5 bases; J trimming: 8 bases; junction bases outside the gene matches: 17. Germline V gene data show CDR1 as LGHNT and CDR2 as FRNRAP.

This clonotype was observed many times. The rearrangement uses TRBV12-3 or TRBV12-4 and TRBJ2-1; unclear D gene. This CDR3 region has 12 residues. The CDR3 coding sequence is TGTGCGATCGAAGGGCATCAAAATGAGCAGTTCTTC. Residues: CAIEGHQNEQFF.

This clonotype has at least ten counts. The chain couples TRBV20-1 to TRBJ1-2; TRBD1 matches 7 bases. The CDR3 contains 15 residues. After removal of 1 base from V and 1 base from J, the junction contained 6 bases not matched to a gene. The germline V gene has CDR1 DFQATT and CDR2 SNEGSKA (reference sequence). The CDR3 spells CSARVGQGVNYGYTF. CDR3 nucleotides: TGCAGTGCTAGAGTAGGGCAGGGGGTTAACTATGGCTACACCTTC.

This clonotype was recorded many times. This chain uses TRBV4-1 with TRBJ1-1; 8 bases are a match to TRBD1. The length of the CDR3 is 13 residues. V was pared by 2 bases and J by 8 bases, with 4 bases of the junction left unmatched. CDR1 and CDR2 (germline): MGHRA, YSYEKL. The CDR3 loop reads CASSQLTGEEAFF. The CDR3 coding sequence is TGCGCCAGCAGCCAACTGACAGGGGAAGAAGCTTTCTTT.